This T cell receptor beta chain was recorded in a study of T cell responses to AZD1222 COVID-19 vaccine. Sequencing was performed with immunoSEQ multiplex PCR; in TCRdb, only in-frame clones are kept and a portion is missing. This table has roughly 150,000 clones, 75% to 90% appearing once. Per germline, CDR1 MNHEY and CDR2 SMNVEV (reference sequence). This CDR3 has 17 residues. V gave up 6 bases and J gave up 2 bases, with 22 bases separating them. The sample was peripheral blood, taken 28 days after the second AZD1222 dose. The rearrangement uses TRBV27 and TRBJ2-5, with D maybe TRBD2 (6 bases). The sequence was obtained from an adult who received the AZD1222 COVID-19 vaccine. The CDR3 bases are TGTGCCAGCAGCCCCCTCGGAGGGCTAAGCCTACAAGAGACCCAGTACTTC. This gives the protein CASSPLGGLSLQETQYF.